The present T cell receptor beta chain was sequenced within a study of blood T cell repertoires in COVID-19. For the study at large: Some COVID-19 samples were acute and others convalescent; all came from the United States, Italy and Spain. PBMCs, B-cell-depleted T cells, or T cells provided the cDNA or gDNA that made up the material.

Original handling: Reference gene primer amplification in the assay estimated nucleated cell counts. TCRdb keeps only in-frame clones here, not all; method: immunoSEQ multiplex PCR. V, J and clone size derive from that table, while D and trimming were established from the DNA sequence. The sample lists about 75,000 clones, approximately 88% occurring once. The CDR3 extends over 17 amino acids. V gave up 5 bases and J gave up 2 bases, with 22 bases separating them. Per the germline V gene, CDR1 is ENHRY and CDR2 is SYGVKD. This sequence joins TRBV10-3 and TRBJ2-7; D may be TRBD2 (7 bases). Material for sequencing was peripheral blood. This TCR came from a human donor in a cohort sampled during active COVID-19. DNA of the CDR3: TGTGCCATCAGTACTAGCTCTGGGGGAGGGGGTCCCTACGAGCAGTACTTC. This codes for CAISTSSGGGGPYEQYF.